This is a list of T cell receptor beta chains from one sample in a study of T-cell reconstitution after alpha-beta-depleted transplantation in children. TCRdb re-called the PCR reads with MiXCR, one entry per CDR3 protein. The sample contains around 480,000 distinct CDR3 sequences, approximately 32% of which appear only once. The material was PBMCs from the stem cell graft donor, obtained from the stem cell graft. Every receptor here comes from a human donor who donated a stem cell graft to a child with aplastic anemia. Both conserved end residues are part of each CDR3. Each record gives: clone size, V gene, CDR3 length, D gene, J gene, CDR3 protein, CDR3 DNA. A D gene is named only where the DNA matches it firmly. Part of the rows lack a size; the others show once, few, many or a class for expanded clones.

clone size: NA
V gene: TRBV18
CDR3 length: 15
D gene: TRBD2
J gene: TRBJ2-7
CDR3 protein: CASSESAGGFYEQYF
CDR3 DNA: TGTGCCAGCAGCGAATCCGCGGGAGGTTTCTACGAGCAGTACTTC

clone size: NA
V gene: TRBV11-3
CDR3 length: 17
D gene: NA
J gene: TRBJ1-3
CDR3 protein: CASSSSMWGTESNTIYF
CDR3 DNA: TGTGCCAGCAGCTCGAGCATGTGGGGGACCGAGAGTAACACCATATATTTT

clone size: NA
V gene: TRBV4-3
CDR3 length: 18
D gene: TRBD2
J gene: TRBJ2-1
CDR3 protein: CASSQDFRASGSVNEQFF
CDR3 DNA: TGCGCCAGCAGCCAAGACTTCCGGGCTAGCGGGAGTGTCAATGAGCAGTTCTTC

clone size: few
V gene: TRBV7-8
CDR3 length: 15
D gene: NA
J gene: TRBJ1-2
CDR3 protein: CASSLAGSSSYGYTF
CDR3 DNA: TGTGCCAGTAGCTTAGCGGGGAGTTCTAGCTATGGCTACACCTTC

clone size: NA
V gene: TRBV5-1
CDR3 length: 12
D gene: NA
J gene: TRBJ2-1
CDR3 protein: CASSLDREGQFF
CDR3 DNA: TGCGCCAGCAGCTTGGATCGGGAAGGGCAGTTCTTC

clone size: NA
V gene: TRBV20-1
CDR3 length: 16
D gene: NA
J gene: TRBJ1-5
CDR3 protein: CSARDFGQGSNQPQHF
CDR3 DNA: TGCAGTGCTAGAGATTTTGGGCAGGGGAGCAATCAGCCCCAGCATTTT

clone size: NA
V gene: TRBV29-1
CDR3 length: 15
D gene: TRBD2
J gene: TRBJ2-1
CDR3 protein: CSVSPQGTSSNEQFF
CDR3 DNA: TGCAGCGTTTCCCCTCAAGGGACTAGCAGCAATGAGCAGTTCTTC

clone size: NA
V gene: TRBV18
CDR3 length: 13
D gene: TRBD1
J gene: TRBJ2-7
CDR3 protein: CASRDSTTYEQYF
CDR3 DNA: TGTGCCAGCCGGGACAGCACTACCTACGAGCAGTACTTC

clone size: few
V gene: TRBV19
CDR3 length: 16
D gene: NA
J gene: TRBJ1-1
CDR3 protein: CASRARTSLANTEAFF
CDR3 DNA: TGTGCCAGTAGAGCAAGGACCTCGCTGGCTAACACTGAAGCTTTCTTT

clone size: NA
V gene: TRBV11-3
CDR3 length: 13
D gene: NA
J gene: TRBJ1-1
CDR3 protein: CASNKSPDTEAFF
CDR3 DNA: TGTGCCAGCAACAAGAGTCCGGACACTGAAGCTTTCTTT

clone size: few
V gene: TRBV12-3/TRBV12-4
CDR3 length: 14
D gene: NA
J gene: TRBJ1-3
CDR3 protein: CANTGGNSGNTIYF
CDR3 DNA: TGTGCCAACACGGGCGGAAACTCTGGAAACACCATATATTTT

clone size: few
V gene: TRBV20-1
CDR3 length: 13
D gene: NA
J gene: TRBJ1-2
CDR3 protein: CSARSPRDYGYTF
CDR3 DNA: TGCAGTGCTAGAAGCCCCAGGGACTATGGCTACACCTTC

clone size: NA
V gene: TRBV9
CDR3 length: 15
D gene: TRBD2
J gene: TRBJ2-7
CDR3 protein: CASSPTSGIDYEQYF
CDR3 DNA: TGTGCCAGCAGCCCGACTAGCGGGATAGATTACGAGCAGTACTTC

clone size: NA
V gene: TRBV10-3
CDR3 length: 18
D gene: TRBD2
J gene: TRBJ2-2
CDR3 protein: CAISESPTSGSSAGELFF
CDR3 DNA: TGTGCCATCAGTGAGTCGCCGACTAGCGGGAGTTCCGCCGGGGAGCTGTTTTTT

clone size: NA
V gene: TRBV4-2
CDR3 length: 17
D gene: NA
J gene: TRBJ2-2
CDR3 protein: CASSQGAISDNTGELFF
CDR3 DNA: TGTGCCAGCAGCCAAGGGGCAATTAGTGATAACACCGGGGAGCTGTTTTTT

clone size: few
V gene: TRBV29-1
CDR3 length: 12
D gene: NA
J gene: TRBJ2-4
CDR3 protein: CSVEPGENIQYF
CDR3 DNA: TGCAGCGTTGAGCCAGGGGAAAACATTCAGTACTTC

clone size: NA
V gene: TRBV3-1
CDR3 length: 16
D gene: TRBD2
J gene: TRBJ2-1
CDR3 protein: CASSQNPASGYNEQFF
CDR3 DNA: TGTGCCAGCAGCCAAAATCCCGCTAGCGGCTACAATGAGCAGTTCTTC

clone size: few
V gene: TRBV7-9
CDR3 length: 14
D gene: NA
J gene: TRBJ2-5
CDR3 protein: CASSSGGTEETQYF
CDR3 DNA: TGTGCCAGCAGCTCAGGGGGGACGGAAGAGACCCAGTACTTC

clone size: NA
V gene: TRBV9
CDR3 length: 14
D gene: TRBD1
J gene: TRBJ1-1
CDR3 protein: CASSVGQSAAEAFF
CDR3 DNA: TGTGCCAGCAGCGTGGGACAGTCCGCGGCTGAAGCTTTCTTT

clone size: few
V gene: TRBV20-1
CDR3 length: 13
D gene: TRBD1
J gene: TRBJ1-5
CDR3 protein: CSAHRGVNQPQHF
CDR3 DNA: TGCAGTGCGCACAGGGGGGTGAATCAGCCCCAGCATTTT

clone size: few
V gene: TRBV27
CDR3 length: 15
D gene: TRBD2
J gene: TRBJ2-1
CDR3 protein: CASSWTSGRENEQFF
CDR3 DNA: TGTGCCAGCAGTTGGACTAGCGGGAGGGAAAATGAGCAGTTCTTC

clone size: few
V gene: TRBV5-6
CDR3 length: 15
D gene: NA
J gene: TRBJ2-5
CDR3 protein: CASSDEPGVRGTQYF
CDR3 DNA: TGTGCCAGCAGCGACGAACCCGGGGTCCGTGGGACCCAGTACTTC

clone size: NA
V gene: TRBV28
CDR3 length: 14
D gene: NA
J gene: TRBJ2-7
CDR3 protein: CASSPSTAPYEQYF
CDR3 DNA: TGTGCCAGCAGTCCCTCGACAGCCCCCTACGAGCAGTACTTC

clone size: few
V gene: TRBV7-2
CDR3 length: 13
D gene: NA
J gene: TRBJ1-2
CDR3 protein: CASSFEQGSGYTF
CDR3 DNA: TGTGCCAGCAGCTTCGAGCAGGGAAGTGGCTACACCTTC

clone size: NA
V gene: TRBV15
CDR3 length: 13
D gene: NA
J gene: TRBJ1-1
CDR3 protein: CATSPTGSTEAFF
CDR3 DNA: TGTGCCACCAGCCCGACGGGGAGCACTGAAGCTTTCTTT

clone size: few
V gene: TRBV4-3
CDR3 length: 15
D gene: NA
J gene: TRBJ2-1
CDR3 protein: CASSQGGYTRDEQFF
CDR3 DNA: TGCGCCAGCAGCCAAGGGGGGTATACTAGGGATGAGCAGTTCTTC

clone size: NA
V gene: TRBV7-6
CDR3 length: 15
D gene: NA
J gene: TRBJ2-3
CDR3 protein: CASSPRMRTSDTQYF
CDR3 DNA: TGTGCCAGCAGCCCCCGGATGAGGACTTCAGATACGCAGTATTTT

clone size: NA
V gene: TRBV11-2
CDR3 length: 16
D gene: NA
J gene: TRBJ1-5
CDR3 protein: CASSLGGLTENQPQHF
CDR3 DNA: TGTGCCAGCAGCTTAGGGGGCCTCACAGAGAATCAGCCCCAGCATTTT

clone size: NA
V gene: TRBV12-3/TRBV12-4
CDR3 length: 17
D gene: TRBD1
J gene: TRBJ1-3
CDR3 protein: CASSSAGTGEFGNTIYF
CDR3 DNA: TGTGCCAGCAGTTCCGCTGGGACAGGGGAATTCGGAAACACCATATATTTT

clone size: NA
V gene: TRBV10-3
CDR3 length: 14
D gene: NA
J gene: TRBJ2-5
CDR3 protein: CGISESGVQETQYF
CDR3 DNA: TGTGGCATCAGTGAGTCTGGGGTCCAAGAGACCCAGTACTTC

clone size: many
V gene: TRBV28
CDR3 length: 14
D gene: NA
J gene: TRBJ1-6
CDR3 protein: CASSWVGDGSPLHF
CDR3 DNA: TGTGCCAGCAGCTGGGTGGGGGATGGGTCACCCCTCCACTTT

clone size: few
V gene: TRBV20-1
CDR3 length: 14
D gene: TRBD1
J gene: TRBJ2-1
CDR3 protein: CSARQGAFYNEQFF
CDR3 DNA: TGCAGTGCCAGACAGGGGGCTTTCTACAATGAGCAGTTCTTC

clone size: few
V gene: TRBV5-1
CDR3 length: 12
D gene: NA
J gene: TRBJ1-4
CDR3 protein: CASSLDGASLFF
CDR3 DNA: TGCGCCAGCAGCTTGGACGGAGCAAGTCTGTTTTTT

clone size: NA
V gene: TRBV7-2
CDR3 length: 12
D gene: NA
J gene: TRBJ2-7
CDR3 protein: CASSFMGYEQYF
CDR3 DNA: TGTGCCAGCAGCTTTATGGGCTACGAGCAGTACTTC

clone size: NA
V gene: TRBV7-9
CDR3 length: 16
D gene: NA
J gene: TRBJ1-3
CDR3 protein: CASSNGGHLSGNTIYF
CDR3 DNA: TGTGCCAGCAGCAACGGGGGCCACCTCTCTGGAAACACCATATATTTT

clone size: few
V gene: TRBV4-3
CDR3 length: 14
D gene: NA
J gene: TRBJ2-1
CDR3 protein: CASSQGDSRNEQFF
CDR3 DNA: TGCGCCAGCAGCCAAGGAGACTCCCGCAATGAGCAGTTCTTC

clone size: NA
V gene: TRBV7-9
CDR3 length: 16
D gene: TRBD2
J gene: TRBJ2-1
CDR3 protein: CASSQKLAGGRDEQFF
CDR3 DNA: TGTGCCAGCAGCCAAAAACTAGCGGGAGGGCGGGATGAGCAGTTCTTC

clone size: NA
V gene: TRBV12-3/TRBV12-4
CDR3 length: 15
D gene: NA
J gene: TRBJ2-2
CDR3 protein: CASSLLQGRTGELFF
CDR3 DNA: TGTGCCAGCAGTTTATTGCAGGGGAGGACCGGGGAGCTGTTTTTT

clone size: NA
V gene: TRBV12-3/TRBV12-4
CDR3 length: 13
D gene: NA
J gene: TRBJ2-7
CDR3 protein: CASRMSRGYEQYF
CDR3 DNA: TGTGCCAGCAGAATGTCCCGGGGCTACGAGCAGTACTTC

clone size: NA
V gene: TRBV18
CDR3 length: 13
D gene: NA
J gene: TRBJ1-4
CDR3 protein: CASSGRANEKLFF
CDR3 DNA: TGTGCCAGCTCTGGCAGGGCTAATGAAAAACTGTTTTTT

clone size: few
V gene: TRBV10-1
CDR3 length: 16
D gene: TRBD1
J gene: TRBJ2-5
CDR3 protein: CASSESPGQGKETQYF
CDR3 DNA: TGCGCCAGCAGTGAGTCCCCGGGACAGGGTAAAGAGACCCAGTACTTC

clone size: many
V gene: TRBV18
CDR3 length: 13
D gene: TRBD1
J gene: TRBJ2-5
CDR3 protein: CASSPGQQETQYF
CDR3 DNA: TGTGCCAGCTCCCCGGGACAGCAAGAGACCCAGTACTTC

clone size: few
V gene: TRBV19
CDR3 length: 18
D gene: TRBD2
J gene: TRBJ2-1
CDR3 protein: CASSPGTSGIGSYNEQFF
CDR3 DNA: TGTGCCAGTAGCCCCGGGACTAGCGGGATTGGGTCCTACAATGAGCAGTTCTTC

clone size: many
V gene: TRBV20-1
CDR3 length: 16
D gene: TRBD1
J gene: TRBJ2-2
CDR3 protein: CSARPLSGGNTGELFF
CDR3 DNA: TGCAGTGCTAGACCTCTTTCAGGGGGGAACACCGGGGAGCTGTTTTTT

clone size: NA
V gene: TRBV4-2
CDR3 length: 15
D gene: NA
J gene: TRBJ1-1
CDR3 protein: CASSQDLVGNTEAFF
CDR3 DNA: TGTGCCAGCAGCCAAGATTTGGTGGGCAACACTGAAGCTTTCTTT

clone size: many
V gene: TRBV6-1
CDR3 length: 13
D gene: NA
J gene: TRBJ2-3
CDR3 protein: CASSRAGADTQYF
CDR3 DNA: TGTGCCAGCAGTCGCGCGGGTGCAGATACGCAGTATTTT

clone size: NA
V gene: TRBV20-1
CDR3 length: 15
D gene: NA
J gene: TRBJ2-1
CDR3 protein: CSARGGAGNYNEQFF
CDR3 DNA: TGCAGTGCTAGAGGAGGAGCAGGGAATTACAATGAGCAGTTCTTC

clone size: many
V gene: TRBV6-2/TRBV6-3
CDR3 length: 15
D gene: NA
J gene: TRBJ2-7
CDR3 protein: CASLRGRQVMREQYF
CDR3 DNA: TGTGCCAGCCTACGGGGACGACAGGTCATGCGCGAGCAGTACTTC

clone size: once
V gene: TRBV15
CDR3 length: 17
D gene: NA
J gene: TRBJ1-5
CDR3 protein: CATSRDEDSYSNQPQHF
CDR3 DNA: TGTGCCACCAGCAGAGATGAGGACAGCTATAGCAATCAGCCCCAGCATTTT

clone size: few
V gene: TRBV5-5
CDR3 length: 18
D gene: NA
J gene: TRBJ1-5
CDR3 protein: CASSLAKGTGASNQPQHF
CDR3 DNA: TGTGCCAGCAGCTTGGCCAAGGGAACGGGGGCTAGCAATCAGCCCCAGCATTTT

clone size: NA
V gene: TRBV18
CDR3 length: 13
D gene: TRBD1
J gene: TRBJ1-2
CDR3 protein: CASSPTGDGGYTF
CDR3 DNA: TGTGCCAGCTCACCGACAGGGGACGGTGGCTACACCTTC

clone size: NA
V gene: TRBV5-4
CDR3 length: 16
D gene: TRBD2
J gene: TRBJ2-7
CDR3 protein: CASSWGISGREDEQYF
CDR3 DNA: TGTGCCAGCAGCTGGGGAATTAGCGGGAGGGAGGACGAGCAGTACTTC

clone size: NA
V gene: TRBV11-2
CDR3 length: 14
D gene: TRBD1
J gene: TRBJ1-2
CDR3 protein: CASSLDETGVGYTF
CDR3 DNA: TGTGCCAGCAGCTTAGACGAAACAGGGGTTGGCTACACCTTC